This T cell receptor (beta chain) comes out of a study of monozygotic twins with inflammatory bowel disease. TCRdb reprocessed the 5' RACE reads and reports one entry per CDR3 protein, with no DNA. Seen in this sample are approximately 330,000 distinct CDR3 sequences; the ten most common clones hold roughly 2%. The V gene's germline CDR1 is DFQATT and CDR2 SNEGSKA (reference sequence). The CDR3 is made up of 12 amino acids. This clonotype was obtained from a human donor with ulcerative colitis or Crohn's disease, or a healthy co-twin of an affected twin (not recorded which). V usage is TRBV20-1 and J usage is TRBJ1-5. The specimen was blood. CDR3 amino acids: CSASHSNQPQHF.